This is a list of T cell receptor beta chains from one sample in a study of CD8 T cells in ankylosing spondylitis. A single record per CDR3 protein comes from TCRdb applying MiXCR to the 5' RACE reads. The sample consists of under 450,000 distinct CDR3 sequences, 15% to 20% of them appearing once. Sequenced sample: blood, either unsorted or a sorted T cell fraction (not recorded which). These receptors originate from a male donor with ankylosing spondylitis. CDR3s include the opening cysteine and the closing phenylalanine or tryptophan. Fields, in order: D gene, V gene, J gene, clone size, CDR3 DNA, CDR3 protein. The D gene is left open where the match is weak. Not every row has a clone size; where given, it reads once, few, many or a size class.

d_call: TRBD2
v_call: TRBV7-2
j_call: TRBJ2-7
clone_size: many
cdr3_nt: TGTGCCAGCAGCAAAGCCGGGACTAGCGGGACCTCCTACGAGCAGTACTTC
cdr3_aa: CASSKAGTSGTSYEQYF

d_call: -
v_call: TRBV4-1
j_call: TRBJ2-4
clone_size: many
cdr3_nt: TGCGCCAGCAGCCAAGAAGGGGGGGGTCAAGGGGCCAAAAACATTCAGTACTTC
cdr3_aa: CASSQEGGGQGAKNIQYF

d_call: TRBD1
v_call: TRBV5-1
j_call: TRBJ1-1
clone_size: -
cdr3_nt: TGCGCCAGCAGTGGACAGGGGGCCCCGGAGACTGAAGCTTTCTTT
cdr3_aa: CASSGQGAPETEAFF

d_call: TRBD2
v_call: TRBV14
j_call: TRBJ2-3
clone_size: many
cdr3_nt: TGTGCCAGCAGCCGGGGAGGACTAGCGTCGGCAGATACGCAGTATTTT
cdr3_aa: CASSRGGLASADTQYF

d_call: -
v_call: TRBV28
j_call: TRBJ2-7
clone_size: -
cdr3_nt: TGTGCCAGCTGGCAGCAGTCCTACGAGCAGTACTTC
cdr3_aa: CASWQQSYEQYF

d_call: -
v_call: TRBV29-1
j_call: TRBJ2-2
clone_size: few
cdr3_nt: TGCAGCAAGAGGGGGGTTTCCGGGGAGCTGTTTTTT
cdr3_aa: CSKRGVSGELFF

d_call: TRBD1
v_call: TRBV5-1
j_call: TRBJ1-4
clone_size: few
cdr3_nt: TGCGCCAGCAGCCCCGGGACAGGGGGAAATGAAAAACTGTTTTTT
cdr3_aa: CASSPGTGGNEKLFF

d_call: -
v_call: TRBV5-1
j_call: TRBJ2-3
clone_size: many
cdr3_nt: TGCGCCAGCAACAAACTAGCTAGCACAGATACGCAGTATTTT
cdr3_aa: CASNKLASTDTQYF

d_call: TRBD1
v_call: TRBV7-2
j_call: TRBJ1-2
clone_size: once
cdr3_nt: TGTGCCAGCAGCTTAAGCCGAGGGGGCGAGGGTGGCTACACCTTC
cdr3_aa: CASSLSRGGEGGYTF

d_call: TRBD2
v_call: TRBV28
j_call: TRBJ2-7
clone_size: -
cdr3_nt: TGTGCCAGCAGTTCTCCCGGGAGGGCCAGCTACGAGCAGTACTTC
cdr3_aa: CASSSPGRASYEQYF

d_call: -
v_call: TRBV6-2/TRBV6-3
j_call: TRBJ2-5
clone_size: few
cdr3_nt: TGTGCCAGCAGTTACGGGCCCCAGGAGACCCAGTACTTC
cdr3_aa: CASSYGPQETQYF

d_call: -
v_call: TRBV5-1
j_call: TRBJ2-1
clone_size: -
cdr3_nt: TGCGCCAGCAGCGTGGGGGGGGCGGTTTACAATGAGCAGTTCTTC
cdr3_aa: CASSVGGAVYNEQFF

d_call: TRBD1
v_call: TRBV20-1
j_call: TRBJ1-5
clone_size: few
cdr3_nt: TGCAGTGCTACCGGGACAGGGGGGCAGCCCCAGCATTTT
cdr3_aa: CSATGTGGQPQHF

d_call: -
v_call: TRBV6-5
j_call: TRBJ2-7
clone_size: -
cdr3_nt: TGTGCCAGCAGTTACTTTGGAGGGGGCCGGGAGCAGTACTTC
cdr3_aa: CASSYFGGGREQYF

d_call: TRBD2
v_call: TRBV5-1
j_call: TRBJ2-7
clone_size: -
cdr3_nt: TGCGCCAGCAGCTTGGCACCGGGACTAGCGGGAGCGGAGTACTTC
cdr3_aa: CASSLAPGLAGAEYF

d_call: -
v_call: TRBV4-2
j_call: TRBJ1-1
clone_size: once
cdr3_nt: TGTGCCAGCAGCCAAGCTGAAATGAACACTGAAGCTTTCTTT
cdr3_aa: CASSQAEMNTEAFF

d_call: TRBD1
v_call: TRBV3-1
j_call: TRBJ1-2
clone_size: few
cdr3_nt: TGTGCCAGCAGCCAAGGACAGGGACGTAACTATGGCTACACCTTC
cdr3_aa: CASSQGQGRNYGYTF

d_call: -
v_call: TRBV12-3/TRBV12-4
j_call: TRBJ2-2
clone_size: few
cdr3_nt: TGTGCCAGCAGGCCGGGGACACACACCGGGGAGCTGTTTTTT
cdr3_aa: CASRPGTHTGELFF

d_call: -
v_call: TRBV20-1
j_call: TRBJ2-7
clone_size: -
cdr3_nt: TGCAGTGCTAGGGCCTGGGGCACCGCCTACGAGCAGTACTTC
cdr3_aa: CSARAWGTAYEQYF

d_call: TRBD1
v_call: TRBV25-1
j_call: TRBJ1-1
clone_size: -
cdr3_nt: TGTGCCAGCAGAGGGTTAGGGACAGGGGGTGAAGCTTTCTTT
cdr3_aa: CASRGLGTGGEAFF

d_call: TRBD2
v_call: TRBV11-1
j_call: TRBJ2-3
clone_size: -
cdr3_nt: TGTGCCAGCAGCTCGACTAGCGGGAGGGCCATTGGCACAGATACGCAGTATTTT
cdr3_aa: CASSSTSGRAIGTDTQYF

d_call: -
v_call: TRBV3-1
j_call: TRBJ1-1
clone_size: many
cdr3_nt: TGTGCCAGCAGCCAAGATCTGGCCACTGAAGCTTTCTTT
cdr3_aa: CASSQDLATEAFF

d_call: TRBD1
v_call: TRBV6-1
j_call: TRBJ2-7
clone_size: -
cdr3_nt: TGTGCCAGCAGGCCCGGGACAGGGATGAACGAGCAGTACTTC
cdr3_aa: CASRPGTGMNEQYF

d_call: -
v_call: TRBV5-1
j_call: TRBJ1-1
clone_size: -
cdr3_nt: TGCGCCAGCGGACGGGTGGGAGGGCTGAGTGAAGCTTTCTTT
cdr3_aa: CASGRVGGLSEAFF

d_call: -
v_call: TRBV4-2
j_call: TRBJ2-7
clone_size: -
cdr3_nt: TGTGCCAGCAGCCAAATAACCTCCTCGACCTACGAGCAGTACTTC
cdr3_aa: CASSQITSSTYEQYF

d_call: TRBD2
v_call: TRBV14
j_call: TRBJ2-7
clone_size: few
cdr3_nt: TGTGCCAGCAGCCGAGCCGGACTAGCGGGAGTTGAGCAGTACTTC
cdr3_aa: CASSRAGLAGVEQYF

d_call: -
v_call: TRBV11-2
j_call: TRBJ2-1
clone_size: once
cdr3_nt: TGTGCCAGCAGCTTGAGGGGGGCGTCGTCCCGCTCCTACAATGAGCAGTTCTTC
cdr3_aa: CASSLRGASSRSYNEQFF

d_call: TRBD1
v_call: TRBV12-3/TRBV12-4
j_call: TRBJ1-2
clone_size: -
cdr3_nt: TGTGCCAGCAGTCGCCAGACAGGGGTTTCCTTC
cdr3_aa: CASSRQTGVSF

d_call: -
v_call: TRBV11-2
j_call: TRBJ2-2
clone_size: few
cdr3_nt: TGTGCCAGCAGCTTAGATCGGACGCCCGGGGAGCTGTTTTTT
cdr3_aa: CASSLDRTPGELFF

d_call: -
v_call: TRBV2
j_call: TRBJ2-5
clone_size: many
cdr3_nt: TGTGCCGTACCCACAGGCACCCAAGAGACCCAGTACTTC
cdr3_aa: CAVPTGTQETQYF

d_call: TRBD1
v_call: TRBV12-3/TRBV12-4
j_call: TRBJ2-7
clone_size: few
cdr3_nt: TGTGCCAGCACCATGACAGGGGTTCCCCACGAGCAGTACTTC
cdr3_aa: CASTMTGVPHEQYF

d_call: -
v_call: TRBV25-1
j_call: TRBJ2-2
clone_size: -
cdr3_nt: TGTGCCAGCAGTGATGGTTCTAGTATGACCGGGGAGCTGTTTTTT
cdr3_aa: CASSDGSSMTGELFF

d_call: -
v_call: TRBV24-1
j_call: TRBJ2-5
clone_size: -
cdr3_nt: TGTGCCACCAGTGATCCCACAGGCCCCGGAATTTCGGGGGAGACCCAGTACTTC
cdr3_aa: CATSDPTGPGISGETQYF

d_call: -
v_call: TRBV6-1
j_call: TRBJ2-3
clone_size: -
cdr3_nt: TGTGCCAGCAGAGCCGAAACGCTGGGGGAAGATACGCAGTATTTT
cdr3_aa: CASRAETLGEDTQYF

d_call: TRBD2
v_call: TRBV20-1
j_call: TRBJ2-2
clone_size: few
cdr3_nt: TGCAGTGCTAGACGGACTAGCGGGAGGGCCAGCACCGGGGAGCTGTTTTTT
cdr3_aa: CSARRTSGRASTGELFF

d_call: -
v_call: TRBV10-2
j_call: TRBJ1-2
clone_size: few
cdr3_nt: TGCGCCAGCAGTGATCAGGCCACCTATGGCTACACCTTC
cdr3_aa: CASSDQATYGYTF

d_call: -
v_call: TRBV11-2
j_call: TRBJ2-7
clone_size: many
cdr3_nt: TGTGCCAGCAGCTTCAACGCCCTACCTGGGTACGAGCAGTACTTC
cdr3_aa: CASSFNALPGYEQYF

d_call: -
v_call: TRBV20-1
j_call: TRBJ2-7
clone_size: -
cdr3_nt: TGCAGTGCCTCCTCGATCGGTGGAAGCTCCTACGAGCAGTACTTC
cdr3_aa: CSASSIGGSSYEQYF

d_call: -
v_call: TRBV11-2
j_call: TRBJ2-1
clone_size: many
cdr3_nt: TGTGCCAGCAGCCCCGGAGGGACTTACAATGAGCAGTTCTTC
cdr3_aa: CASSPGGTYNEQFF

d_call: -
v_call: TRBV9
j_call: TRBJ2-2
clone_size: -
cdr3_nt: TGTGCCAGCAGCCTGGGCTTATTGGGGCCGAACACCGGGGAGCTGTTTTTT
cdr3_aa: CASSLGLLGPNTGELFF

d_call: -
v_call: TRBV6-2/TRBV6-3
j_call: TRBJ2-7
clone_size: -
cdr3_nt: TGTGCCAGCAGTCAGGGTATCCACGAGCAGTACTTC
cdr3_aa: CASSQGIHEQYF

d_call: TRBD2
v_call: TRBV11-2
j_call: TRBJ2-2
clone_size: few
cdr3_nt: TGTGCCAGCAGCTTTCGTAGCGGGAGGGCCGTCCGGACCGGGGAGCTGTTTTTT
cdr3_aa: CASSFRSGRAVRTGELFF

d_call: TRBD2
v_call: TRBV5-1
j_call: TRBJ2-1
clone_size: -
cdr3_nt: TGCGCCAGCAGCTTGGTAAAGGCTAGCGGGATTAGTGAGCAGTTCTTC
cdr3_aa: CASSLVKASGISEQFF

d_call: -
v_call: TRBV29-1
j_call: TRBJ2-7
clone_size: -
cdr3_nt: TGCAGCGTTGCGCGCCCCGACGAGCAGTACTTC
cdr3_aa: CSVARPDEQYF

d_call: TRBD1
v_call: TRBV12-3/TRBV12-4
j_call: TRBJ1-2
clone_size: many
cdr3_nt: TGTGCCAGCAGTGTACAGGGGGCCGTAAGGACTAACTATGGCTACACCTTC
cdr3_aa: CASSVQGAVRTNYGYTF

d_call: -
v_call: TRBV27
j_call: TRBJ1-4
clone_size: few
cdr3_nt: TGTGCCAGCAGCCCACTAGCCACAACTAATGAAAAACTGTTTTTT
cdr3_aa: CASSPLATTNEKLFF

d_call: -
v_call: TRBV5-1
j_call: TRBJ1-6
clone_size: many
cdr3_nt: TGCGCCAGCAGCTGGGGGTCCAATAATTCACCCCTCCACTTT
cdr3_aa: CASSWGSNNSPLHF

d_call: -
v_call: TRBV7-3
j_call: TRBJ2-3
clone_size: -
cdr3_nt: TGTGCCAGCAGCTTATTCGGGCCATTAGATACGCAGTATTTT
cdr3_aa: CASSLFGPLDTQYF

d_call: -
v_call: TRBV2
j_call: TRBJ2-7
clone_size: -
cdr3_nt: TGTGCCAGCAGTCACGAGGGCCACGAGCAGTACTTC
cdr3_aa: CASSHEGHEQYF

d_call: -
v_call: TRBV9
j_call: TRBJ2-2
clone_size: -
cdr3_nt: TGTGCCAGCAGCCTGGGACACCACGCGAACACCGGGGAGCTGTTTTTT
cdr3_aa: CASSLGHHANTGELFF

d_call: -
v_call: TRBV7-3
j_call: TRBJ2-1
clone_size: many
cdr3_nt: TGTGCCAGCAGCCAAGCTGGGGGGACCTACAATGAGCAGTTCTTC
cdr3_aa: CASSQAGGTYNEQFF

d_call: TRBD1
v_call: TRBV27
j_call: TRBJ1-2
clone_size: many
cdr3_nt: TGTGCCAGCAGTTTATACAGGGGGAACTATGGCTACACCTTC
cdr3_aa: CASSLYRGNYGYTF

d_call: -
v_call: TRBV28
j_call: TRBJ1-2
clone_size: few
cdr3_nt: TGTGCCAGCAGTTCCCCCACAGACCTAAACTATGGCTACACCTTC
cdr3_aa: CASSSPTDLNYGYTF

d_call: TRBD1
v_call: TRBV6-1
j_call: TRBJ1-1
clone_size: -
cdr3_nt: TGTGCCAGCAAAAACGGACAGGGTAACACTGAAGCTTTCTTT
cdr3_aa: CASKNGQGNTEAFF

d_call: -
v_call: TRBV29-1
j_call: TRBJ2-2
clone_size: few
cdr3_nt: TGCAGCGTCGCCCCCAGGGGTAAAGGGTCCGGGGAGCTGTTTTTT
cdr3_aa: CSVAPRGKGSGELFF